The 3 T cell receptor beta chains in this list originate from one sample, sequenced in a study of T cell repertoires in cytomegalovirus infection. MiXCR, run by TCRdb on the reads, gives a single entry per CDR3 protein. The sample has around 170,000 distinct CDR3 sequences, approximately 14% seen once. Source material: PBMCs. These receptors were taken from a human donor in good health (CMV status not recorded). Some clones in this sample may be carry-over from other donors' samples.

This clonotype was picked up many times. The V call is TRBV7-2, the J call TRBJ2-1, with D possibly being TRBD1 or TRBD2 (5 bases each). This CDR3 has 14 residues. Trimming left V 4 bases short and J 4 bases short, with 11 bases between. Per the germline V gene, CDR1 is SGHTA and CDR2 is FQGNSA. CDR3 nucleotides: TGTGCCAGCAGCTCCTTGAGGGGTTACAATGAGCAGTTCTTC. Residues: CASSSLRGYNEQFF. Complete variable domain (other parts from reference TRBV7-2 and TRBJ2-1): GAGVSQSPSNKVTEKGKDVELRCDPISGHTALYWYRQSLGQGLEFLIYFQGNSAPDKSGLPSDRFSAERTGGSVSTLTIQRTQQEDSAVYLCASSSLRGYNEQFFGPGTRLTVL.

The chain has TRBV29-1 and TRBJ1-6; D gene ambiguous. Germline lookup yields CDR1 SQVTM and CDR2 ANQGSEA. This CDR3 is 13 amino acids long. V lost 6 bases, J lost 8 bases, and 14 bases lay in between. DNA of the CDR3: TGCAGCGTCGGGATCGGGGTGGATTCACCCCTCCACTTT. Translating it yields CSVGIGVDSPLHF.

This clonotype was counted at least ten times. The rearrangement joins TRBV7-2 to TRBJ1-1, with D perhaps TRBD1 (6 bases). Germline V CDR1 and CDR2: SGHTA, FQGNSA. This CDR3 contains 15 residues. V lost 3 bases and J lost 3, with 14 bases in between. The CDR3, as DNA: TGTGCCAGCAGCTTCCGGGACAAAAAGGACACTGAAGCTTTCTTT. Translated, it gives CASSFRDKKDTEAFF.